This T cell receptor (beta chain) is from a study of radiotherapy plus CTLA-4 blockade in lung cancer. Across the study: With less than 40% of patients having disease control, objective responses were seen in less than 20%.

CDR1 is SNHLY and CDR2 is FYNNEI in the germline V gene. Trimming pared 7 bases from V and 0 bases from J, leaving 7 bases between. This CDR3 has 13 residues. Notes on the study in general: Peripheral blood showed expansion of tumor-derived TCR clones after radiotherapy and ipilimumab.

To note about this clone: No antigen is known for it.

Assay used: immunoSEQ multiplex PCR; TCRdb lists only in-frame clones, some missing. The sample has over 100,000 clones, roughly 80% seen once. This chain joins TRBV2 and TRBJ1-3; D ambiguous. Sequenced here: peripheral blood, sampled from a patient treated with radiotherapy plus ipilimumab. The clonotype comes from a human donor with non-small cell lung cancer that progressed on radiotherapy plus ipilimumab. Some clones in this sample may be carry-over from other donors' samples. The CDR3: CASIVSSGNTIYF. CDR3 bases: TGTGCCAGCATTGTGAGCTCTGGAAACACCATATATTTT.